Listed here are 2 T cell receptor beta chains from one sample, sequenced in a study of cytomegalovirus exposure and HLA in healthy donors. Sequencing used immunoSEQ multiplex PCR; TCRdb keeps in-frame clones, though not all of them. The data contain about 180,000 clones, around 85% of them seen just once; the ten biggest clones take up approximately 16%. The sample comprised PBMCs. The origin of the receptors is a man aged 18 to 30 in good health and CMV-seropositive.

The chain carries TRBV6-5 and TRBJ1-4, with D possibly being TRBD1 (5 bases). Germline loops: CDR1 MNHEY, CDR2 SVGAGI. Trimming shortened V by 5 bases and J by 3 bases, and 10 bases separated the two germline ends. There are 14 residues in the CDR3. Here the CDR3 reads CASSSRQSNEKLFF. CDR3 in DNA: TGTGCCAGCAGTAGTAGACAGTCTAATGAAAAACTGTTTTTT.

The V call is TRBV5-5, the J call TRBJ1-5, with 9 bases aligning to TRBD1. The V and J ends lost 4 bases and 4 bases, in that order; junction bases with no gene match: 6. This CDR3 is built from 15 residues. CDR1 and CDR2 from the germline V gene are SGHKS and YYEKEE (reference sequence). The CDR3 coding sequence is TGTGCCAGCAGCCTAGGGACAGGGACTAATCAGCCCCAGCATTTT. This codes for CASSLGTGTNQPQHF.